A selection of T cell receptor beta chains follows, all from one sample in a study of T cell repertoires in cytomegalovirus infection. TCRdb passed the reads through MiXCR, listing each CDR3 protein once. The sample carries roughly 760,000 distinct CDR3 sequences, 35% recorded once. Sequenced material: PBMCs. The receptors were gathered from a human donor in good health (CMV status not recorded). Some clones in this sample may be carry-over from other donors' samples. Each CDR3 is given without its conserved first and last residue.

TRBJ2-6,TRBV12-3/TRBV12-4,ASRPPLQGYSGANVLT
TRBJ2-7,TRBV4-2,ASSQEFSYEQY
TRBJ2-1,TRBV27,ASSLGRIGLAGKNEQF
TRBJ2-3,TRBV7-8,ASSVTSTDTQY
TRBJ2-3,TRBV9,ASSVGSYTDTQY
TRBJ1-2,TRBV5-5,ASSSDPGSNYGYT
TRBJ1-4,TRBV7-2,ASSLSTSSRSYNEKLF
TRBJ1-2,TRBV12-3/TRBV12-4,ATYGQFGYT
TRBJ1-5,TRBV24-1,ATSARDRGGDQPQH
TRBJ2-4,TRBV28,ASSLLGLAGGRNIQY
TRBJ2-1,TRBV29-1,SVEGGGWSSYNEQF
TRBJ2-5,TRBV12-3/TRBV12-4,ASSLGLAEETQY
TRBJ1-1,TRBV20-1,RATGDTEAF
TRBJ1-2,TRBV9,ASSPRDIWGYT
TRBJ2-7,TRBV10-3,AISLTGTGNEQY
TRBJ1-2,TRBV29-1,SVPGARGGYT
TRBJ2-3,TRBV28,ASSRKWIPTYTQY
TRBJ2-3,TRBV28,ASVSLPSTDTQY
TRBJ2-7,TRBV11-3,ASSTGGTASYEQY
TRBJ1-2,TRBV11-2,ASSLIENAGYT
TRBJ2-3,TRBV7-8,ASMDRGRGLFTQY
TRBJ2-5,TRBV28,ASSLTDQETQY
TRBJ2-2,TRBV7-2,ASSSGKGTGELF
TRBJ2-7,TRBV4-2,ASSPGGSIEQY
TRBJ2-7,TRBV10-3,AISEGSLPFSEQY
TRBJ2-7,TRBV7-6,ASSPGDRGYEQY
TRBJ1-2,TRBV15,ATRRENYGYT
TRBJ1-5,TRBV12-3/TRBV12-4,ASSLRVGVNQPQH
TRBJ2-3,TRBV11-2,ASSETPGRAQY
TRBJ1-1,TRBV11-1,ASSPARGLFTEAF
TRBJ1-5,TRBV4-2,ASSQEAGSNQPQH
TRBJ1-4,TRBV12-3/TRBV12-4,ASSLRGNNEKLF
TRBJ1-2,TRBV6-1,ASSEGSRAHNYGYT
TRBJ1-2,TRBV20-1,SARRGDYGYT
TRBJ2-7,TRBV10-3,AISDQTGGEQY
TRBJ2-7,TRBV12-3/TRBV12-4,ASSHGWGYEQY
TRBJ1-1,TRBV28,ATRGLARRAF
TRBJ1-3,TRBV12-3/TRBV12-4,ATYRDRENTIY
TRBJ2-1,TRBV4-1,ASSQEGSYLEQF
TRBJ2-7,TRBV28,ASSFQWKTYEQY
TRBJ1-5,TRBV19,ASLRSGAGNQPQH